This entry lists 19 T cell receptor beta chains sequenced from one sample in a study of T cells in localized non-small cell lung cancer. Profiling relied on immunoSEQ multiplex PCR, and the TCRdb table lists in-frame clones only, not all of them. The table has 7,000 or so clones, 50% seen once; the top ten hold around 3%. The specimen comprised lymph node tissue, sampled before any cancer treatment. These receptors all stem from a female donor older than 55 with stage I lung adenocarcinoma.

CDR3 region: CASSRTGLSNQPQHF. DNA of the CDR3: TGTGCCAGTAGTCGGACAGGACTAAGCAATCAGCCCCAGCATTTT. The V call is TRBV19, the J call TRBJ1-5; 7 bases line up with TRBD1. The ends lost 5 bases at V and 1 base at J; junction bases unmatched: 5. The CDR3 is 15 residues long. Germline CDR1 is LNHDA and CDR2 is SQIVND (reference sequence).

The chain uses TRBV5-1 and TRBJ2-1, with 12 bases fitting TRBD2. V shed 4 bases, J shed 4 bases, and the junction held 3 bases outside the gene matches. The germline gives CDR1 SGHRS, CDR2 YFSETQ. This CDR3 contains 15 residues. The CDR3 spells CASSPGTSGYNEQFF. CDR3 nucleotide sequence: TGCGCCAGCAGCCCCGGGACTAGCGGGTACAATGAGCAGTTCTTC.

V is TRBV29-1 and J is TRBJ1-5, with a tentative D call TRBD1 (5 bases). The CDR3 length is 14 residues. Trimming stripped 4 bases from V and 2 bases from J, with 12 bases between. Germline V gene lookup returns CDR1 SQVTM and CDR2 ANQGSEA. The DNA of the CDR3 is TGCAGCGTTGGGGGAGAAGGGGGCAATCAGCCCCAGCATTTT. Translating gives CSVGGEGGNQPQHF. Drawing the rest from reference TRBV29-1 and TRBJ1-5, the complete variable domain is SAVISQKPSRDICQRGTSLTIQCQVDSQVTMMFWYRQQPGQSLTLIATANQGSEATYESGFVIDKFPISRPNLTFSTLTVSNMSPEDSSIYLCSVGGEGGNQPQHFGDGTRLSIL.

The chain recombines TRBV29-1 with TRBJ2-4; 8 bases match TRBD2. The CDR3 loop spans 15 amino acids. The V gene's germline CDR1 is SQVTM and CDR2 ANQGSEA. Trimming at V came to 6 bases and at J to 7 bases, leaving 14 bases not matched to a gene. The CDR3 bases are TGCAGCGTAATTCTAGCGGGCCGGTCATTGAACATTCAGTACTTC. This gives the protein CSVILAGRSLNIQYF.

The V and J genes are TRBV29-1 and TRBJ2-7, with D possibly matching TRBD2 (5 bases). V was trimmed by 7 bases and J by 0 bases, leaving 10 bases between them. Germline CDR1 and CDR2: SQVTM and ANQGSEA. The length of the CDR3 is 12 residues. The CDR3 nucleotides read TGCAGCGGGGCGGAGGCCTCCTACGAGCAGTACTTC. Translation gives CSGAEASYEQYF.

This clone was detected only once. The chain carries TRBV30 and TRBJ2-5, with 9 bases matching TRBD2. CDR3 length: 15 amino acids. V dropped 3 bases and J dropped 5; count of bases not matched to a gene: 10. CDR1 GTSNPN and CDR2 SVGIG come from the germline V gene (reference sequence). The CDR3 coding sequence is TGTGCCTGGAGCAAATCTAGCGGGATTCGGGAGACCCAGTACTTC. Its protein product is CAWSKSSGIRETQYF.

The gene calls are TRBV19 and TRBJ1-2; no clear D gene. V lost 2 bases and J 0 bases, leaving 7 bases between the germline ends. The germline V gene encodes CDR1 LNHDA and CDR2 SQIVND (reference sequence). The CDR3 spans 14 residues. DNA of the CDR3: TGTGCCAGTAGTATACAGCAAACTAACTATGGCTACACCTTC. This gives the protein CASSIQQTNYGYTF.

V is TRBV19 and J is TRBJ2-7; TRBD2 aligns across 7 bases. The CDR3 extends over 17 amino acids. The germline gives CDR1 LNHDA, CDR2 SQIVND (reference sequence). Germline trimming cut 3 bases from V and 0 bases from J; bases unmatched to any gene: 11. This CDR3 is CASSIARGSGSSYEQYF. DNA for the CDR3: TGTGCCAGTAGTATTGCGAGGGGTAGCGGGTCCTCCTACGAGCAGTACTTC.

The chain joins TRBV19 to TRBJ1-6, with a possible D match to TRBD1 (5 bases). V gave up 3 bases and J gave up 7 bases, with 10 bases separating them. Looked up from germline, CDR1 is LNHDA and CDR2 is SQIVND (reference sequence). The CDR3 contains 14 residues. CDR3 bases: TGTGCCAGTAGTATTGGGGCGTTAAATTCACCCCTCCACTTT. Protein product: CASSIGALNSPLHF. The complete variable domain, with remaining parts taken from reference TRBV19 and TRBJ1-6, reads DGGITQSPKYLFRKEGQNVTLSCEQNLNHDAMYWYRQDPGQGLRLIYYSQIVNDFQKGDIAEGYSVSREKKESFPLTVTSAQKNPTAFYLCASSIGALNSPLHFGNGTRLTVT.

This clone was picked up a small number of times. The CDR3 loop reads CASSQDVNQPQHF. The CDR3 region has the DNA TGCGCCAGCAGCCAAGACGTAAATCAGCCCCAGCATTTT. V is TRBV4-1 and J is TRBJ1-5; D remains ambiguous. Germline CDR1 is MGHRA and CDR2 is YSYEKL. Trimming took off 0 bases at V and 4 bases at J, with 4 bases between the two ends. The CDR3 loop spans 13 amino acids.

This clone was picked up a small number of times. V and J are TRBV6-8 and TRBJ1-1, with 9 nucleotides matching TRBD1. This CDR3 contains 16 residues. Germline V gene lookup returns CDR1 MNHGY and CDR2 SAAAGT. Trimming cost V 4 bases and J 5 bases; bases outside gene matches: 11. The CDR3 is CASSSRTGVESTEAFF. DNA of the CDR3: TGTGCCAGCAGTTCCAGGACAGGGGTAGAATCTACTGAAGCTTTCTTT.

The CDR3 sequence: CASSYSAVVKVRTEAFF. Here the CDR3 DNA reads TGTGCCAGCAGTTACTCGGCTGTGGTTAAAGTCCGCACTGAAGCTTTCTTT. V gene TRBV6-8 combines with J gene TRBJ1-1; D remains ambiguous. Trimming took off 0 bases at V and 4 bases at J, with 18 bases between the two ends. The CDR3 has 17 amino acids. Germline values: CDR1 MNHGY, CDR2 SAAAGT.

This clone was counted between two and nine times. The chain carries TRBV6-8 and TRBJ2-5; 8 bases fit TRBD1. J was trimmed by 5 bases and V by 5 bases; bases with no gene match: 10. The CDR3 contains 15 residues. The germline gives CDR1 MNHGY, CDR2 SAAAGT. CDR3 sequence reads: CASSTLTGVSETQYF. In nucleotides, the CDR3 is TGTGCCAGCAGTACGCTGACAGGGGTATCCGAGACCCAGTACTTC.

The chain links TRBV29-1 to TRBJ1-5; tentative D call: TRBD1 (5 bases). The V gene's germline CDR1 is SQVTM and CDR2 ANQGSEA. The V gene lost 4 bases and the J gene lost 9 bases, with 19 bases spanning the gap. This CDR3 region has 14 residues. CDR3 in amino acids: CSVAKTAETGPQHF. CDR3 DNA sequence: TGCAGCGTTGCTAAGACAGCGGAGACGGGGCCCCAGCATTTT. The full variable domain, with the rest looked up from reference TRBV29-1 and TRBJ1-5, is SAVISQKPSRDICQRGTSLTIQCQVDSQVTMMFWYRQQPGQSLTLIATANQGSEATYESGFVIDKFPISRPNLTFSTLTVSNMSPEDSSIYLCSVAKTAETGPQHFGDGTRLSIL.

This clone was observed a handful of times. This chain links TRBV9 with TRBJ1-1; possible D gene TRBD1, 5 bases. CDR1 SGDLS and CDR2 YYNGEE come from the germline V gene. The CDR3 sequence is 13 residues long. Trimming shortened V by 7 bases and J by 9 bases, and 19 bases separated the two germline ends. CDR3 loop: CASRTGQGRKAFF. The DNA of the CDR3 is TGTGCCAGCCGGACGGGGCAAGGCAGAAAAGCTTTCTTT.

The CDR3 DNA reads as TGTGCCACCAGCAGAGATTCGCGGGGGGGCCGGAGGCAGCCCCAGCATTTT. Amino acid sequence: CATSRDSRGGRRQPQHF. The chain links TRBV15 to TRBJ1-5; the D gene is possibly TRBD1 (6 bases). This CDR3 region has 17 residues. CDR1 is LNHNV, CDR2 YYDKDF, per germline (reference sequence). Trimming left V 0 bases short and J 7 bases short, with 19 bases between.

As to this clone: The germline gene is not matched at one end of the junction; a read error may be the cause. J is TRBJ1-1 and V is TRBV29-1, with D maybe TRBD1 (5 bases). The CDR3 is made up of 15 amino acids. Germline values: CDR1 SQVTM, CDR2 ANQGSEA. The CDR3 here is CSALLATQVNIEAFF. In DNA form, the CDR3 reads TGCAGCGCTTTACTAGCCACACAGGTGAACATTGAAGCTTTCTTT.

V gene TRBV19 combines with J gene TRBJ1-1; possibly TRBD1 for D (6 bases). Germline assignment: CDR1 LNHDA and CDR2 SQIVND (reference sequence). The CDR3 sequence is 12 residues long. V was shortened by 4 bases and J by 4 bases, with 7 bases between the two germline ends. This CDR3 is CASSRGGTEAFF. CDR3 DNA sequence: TGTGCCAGTAGTAGAGGGGGCACTGAAGCTTTCTTT.

This chain links TRBV28 with TRBJ2-3, with 9 bases that match TRBD1. J gave up 7 bases and V 6 bases, and 8 bases lay outside the gene matches. This CDR3 contains 14 residues. Germline V gene lookup returns CDR1 MDHEN and CDR2 SYDVKM. DNA for the CDR3: TGTGCCAGCAGCCGGCCTGGACAGGGGTATACGCAGTATTTT. This gives the protein CASSRPGQGYTQYF.